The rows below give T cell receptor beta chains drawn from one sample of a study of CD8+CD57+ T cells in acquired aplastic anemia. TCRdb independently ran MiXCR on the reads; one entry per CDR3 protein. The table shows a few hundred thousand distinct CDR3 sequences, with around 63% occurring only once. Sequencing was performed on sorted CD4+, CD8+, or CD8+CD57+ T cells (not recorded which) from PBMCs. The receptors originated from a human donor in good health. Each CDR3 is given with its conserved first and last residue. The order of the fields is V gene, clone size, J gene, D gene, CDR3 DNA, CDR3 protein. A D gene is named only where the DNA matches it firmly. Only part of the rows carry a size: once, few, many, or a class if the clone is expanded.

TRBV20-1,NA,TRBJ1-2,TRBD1,TGCAGTGCTGCCGAATTCTCAGGGGGCAGGGATGGCTACACCTTC,CSAAEFSGGRDGYTF
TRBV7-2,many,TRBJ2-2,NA,TGTGCCAGCAGCTTTGGAGCCGGGGAGCTGTTTTTT,CASSFGAGELFF
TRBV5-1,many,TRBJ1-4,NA,TGCGCCAGCAGCCTGGGCTTTGGGGGTGATGAAAAACTGTTTTTT,CASSLGFGGDEKLFF
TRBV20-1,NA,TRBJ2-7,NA,TGCAGTGCTAGAACAGCTGGGGCCGACGAGCAGTACTTC,CSARTAGADEQYF
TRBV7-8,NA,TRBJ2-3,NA,TGTGCCAGTAGCCCTCTGGCGGGGAGCGCAGATACGCAGTATTTT,CASSPLAGSADTQYF
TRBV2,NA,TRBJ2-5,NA,TGTGCCAGCAGTCGCTCAGACCCAGGGTACCTCCAAGAGACCCAGTACTTC,CASSRSDPGYLQETQYF
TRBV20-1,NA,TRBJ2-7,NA,TGCAGTGTGCTTCAGGGGTCGGGCATTGTTGAGCAGTACTTC,CSVLQGSGIVEQYF
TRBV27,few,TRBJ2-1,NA,TGTGCCAGCAGTCCCTTTATTGGCGATGAGCAGTTCTTC,CASSPFIGDEQFF
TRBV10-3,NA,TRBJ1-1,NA,TGTGCCATCAGGGACAACATGAACACTGAAGCTTTCTTT,CAIRDNMNTEAFF
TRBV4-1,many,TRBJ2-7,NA,TGCGCCAGCAGCCAAGGCTTTCACAGGGATTACGAGCAGTACTTC,CASSQGFHRDYEQYF
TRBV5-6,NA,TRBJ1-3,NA,TGTGCCAGCAGCTCTCTCCATGGTCAGGTCTCTGGAAACACCATATATTTT,CASSSLHGQVSGNTIYF
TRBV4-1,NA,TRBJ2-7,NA,TGCGCCAGCAGCCAAGGGGCCCAGGGAAAGGGCGAGCAGTACTTC,CASSQGAQGKGEQYF
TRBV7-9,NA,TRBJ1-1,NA,TGTGCCATCATACGGCGGAGGAACACTGAAGCTTTCTTT,CAIIRRRNTEAFF
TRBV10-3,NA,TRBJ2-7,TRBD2,TGTGCCATCAGTGAGTTCGAGAATAGCGGGAGGTCCCACGAGCAGTACTTC,CAISEFENSGRSHEQYF
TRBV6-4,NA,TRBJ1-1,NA,TGTGCCAGCACTTTTTACAGGACTGAAGCTTTCTTT,CASTFYRTEAFF